This T cell receptor (beta chain) was found in a study of CD8 T cells in Susac syndrome. RNA, at roughly 0.45 to 1 ug, was reverse transcribed with random hexamers. TCRdb called the immunoSEQ multiplex PCR reads again in MiXCR, with one record for every CDR3 protein. The table lists some 150,000 distinct CDR3 sequences, 90% to 96% of them singletons, with less than 0.085% in the top ten. TEMRA cells were enriched by FACS, and CD4+ and CD8+ T cells were negatively isolated. Trimming cost V 3 bases and J 7 bases; bases outside gene matches: 8. Germline lookup yields CDR1 DFQATT and CDR2 SNEGSKA (reference sequence). The CDR3 extends over 13 amino acids. The table lists this clonotype with a few counts.

V gene TRBV20-1 combines with J gene TRBJ2-7; 8 bases match TRBD2. Input material: CD4+ T cells from PBMCs. This sequence originates from a human donor with Susac syndrome. The CDR3 nucleotides read TGCAGTGCTAGGACTAGCGCCCCGGGAGAGCAGTACTTC. Encoded protein: CSARTSAPGEQYF.